The 20 T cell receptor beta chains below come from one sample, sequenced in a study of regulatory T cells in long-lasting Graves disease. According to the study, TCR beta libraries were built with iRepertoire HTBI primers and CDR3-region Arm-PCR. TCRdb independently ran MiXCR on the multiplex PCR reads; one entry per CDR3 protein. The table shows some 500,000 distinct CDR3 sequences, with roughly 14% occurring only once. Time point specified: newly diagnosed GD, antithyroid drugs for less than 3 months. Construction of the TCR library relied on RNA isolated from PBMCs. Another study also made use of these data, one on T cells in Graves' hyperthyroidism and ophthalmopathy.

Sequencing was performed on peripheral blood mononuclear cells (PBMCs), taken at new diagnosis, from a patient treated with antithyroid drugs. These receptors were taken from a man under 40 with Graves disease.

This chain links TRBV4-1 with TRBJ1-1; D call uncertain. The CDR3 is made up of 12 amino acids. Trimming pared 1 base from V and 8 bases from J, leaving 8 bases between. The V gene's germline CDR1 is MGHRA and CDR2 YSYEKL. The CDR3 loop is CASSQVNQEAFF. The CDR3 bases are TGCGCCAGCAGCCAAGTTAACCAAGAAGCTTTCTTT.

This clonotype was seen repeatedly, ten times or more. The rearrangement joins TRBV7-2 to TRBJ1-2, with D possibly TRBD1 on 6 matching bases. This CDR3 comprises 14 residues. V lost 0 bases and J lost 4, with 9 bases in between. Germline lookup yields CDR1 SGHTA and CDR2 FQGNSA. The chain's CDR3 is CASSLAPGAYGYTF. For the CDR3, the DNA is TGTGCCAGCAGCTTAGCGCCGGGGGCCTATGGCTACACCTTC.

This CDR3 reads CASGDSTRGPQYF. The CDR3 DNA sequence: TGTGCCAGCGGCGACTCCACCCGAGGGCCGCAGTATTTT. J is TRBJ2-3 and V is TRBV9; perhaps TRBD2 as D (5 bases). Trimming pared 7 bases from V and 10 bases from J, leaving 19 bases between. CDR3 length equals 13 residues. Germline V gene data show CDR1 as SGDLS and CDR2 as YYNGEE.

This clonotype has ten or more counts. The chain carries TRBV12-5 and TRBJ2-1; D not certain. Germline CDR1 LGHNT, CDR2 FRNRAP. This CDR3 region has 11 residues. The germline V and J ends were trimmed by 5 bases and 5 bases, with 4 bases remaining between them. The CDR3 protein is CASGPNNEQFF. CDR3 sequence (DNA): TGTGCTAGTGGTCCGAACAATGAGCAGTTCTTC.

Concerning this clonotype itself: The germline gene is not matched at one end of the junction; a read error may be the cause. The J gene is TRBJ2-4, the V gene TRBV6-1, with 8 bases lining up with TRBD1. Per germline, CDR1 MNHNS and CDR2 SASEGT. The CDR3 length is 16 residues. The CDR3 nucleotides read TGTGCCAGCACACCAACAGGGGGAATAGCCAAAAACATTCAGCACTTC. Translation: CASTPTGGIAKNIQHF.

This chain links TRBV5-6 with TRBJ2-1; 12 bases fit TRBD1. Germline-derived CDR1 and CDR2 are SGHDT and YYEEEE. The CDR3 has 18 amino acids. Trimming removed 1 base from V and 3 bases from J; junction bases left unmatched: 8. CDR3 nucleotide sequence: TGTGCCAGCAGCTTGAAGTGGGACAGGGGGCCTTACTACAATGAGCAGTTCTTC. Amino acids: CASSLKWDRGPYYNEQFF. The whole variable domain, remainder taken from reference TRBV5-6 and TRBJ2-1, is DAGVTQSPTHLIKTRGQQVTLRCSPKSGHDTVSWYQQALGQGPQFIFQYYEEEERQRGNFPDRFSGHQFPNYSSELNVNALLLGDSALYLCASSLKWDRGPYYNEQFFGPGTRLTVL.

This clonotype has a count of ten or more. This chain joins TRBV29-1 and TRBJ2-1, with D unresolved. The germline CDR1 and CDR2 sequences are SQVTM and ANQGSEA. The V gene lost 3 bases and the J gene lost 2 bases, with 8 bases spanning the gap. CDR3 length equals 13 residues. The CDR3 spells CSVERGPYNEQFF. CDR3 DNA sequence: TGCAGCGTTGAGCGCGGCCCCTACAATGAGCAGTTCTTC.

The sample holds many counts of this clonotype. This chain joins TRBV7-9 and TRBJ2-5; possibly TRBD1 or TRBD2 for D (7 bases each). The CDR3 has 16 residues. The germline V gene encodes CDR1 SEHNR and CDR2 FQNEAQ (reference sequence). The V end lost 4 bases, the J end lost 1 base, and 16 bases lay between the germline ends. CDR3 protein: CASSSGRTGLQETQYF. DNA for the CDR3: TGTGCCAGCAGCTCCGGGAGGACAGGACTCCAAGAGACCCAGTACTTC.

This clonotype was recorded many times. The J gene is TRBJ1-3, the V gene TRBV29-1; D gene uncertain. The CDR3 contains 12 residues. V lost 3 bases and J 4 bases, leaving 7 bases between the germline ends. The germline V gene encodes CDR1 SQVTM and CDR2 ANQGSEA. The CDR3 reads CSVDSGGNTIYF. CDR3 sequence (DNA): TGCAGCGTTGATTCGGGCGGAAACACCATATATTTT.

This clonotype was picked up many times. The gene calls are TRBV6-2 or TRBV6-3 and TRBJ1-2; TRBD1 might be the D (6 bases). Deletions cut 5 bases from V and 5 bases from J, with 18 bases between. CDR3 length: 15 amino acids. CDR1 is MNHEY, CDR2 SVGEGT, per germline. CDR3 loop: CASSNADGGAYGYTF. CDR3 in DNA: TGTGCCAGCAGTAACGCGGACGGGGGGGCATATGGCTACACCTTC.

The rearrangement links TRBV3-1 to TRBJ2-5, with unresolved D. The CDR3 has 15 amino acids. The V gene's germline CDR1 is LGHDT and CDR2 YNNKEL (reference sequence). V gave up 4 bases and J gave up 5 bases, with 17 bases separating them. The CDR3 sequence: CASSPPMVGMETQYF. The CDR3 DNA follows: TGTGCCAGCAGCCCCCCCATGGTGGGCATGGAGACCCAGTACTTC.

This clonotype was detected ten times or more. The chain combines TRBV28 with TRBJ2-5; 8 bases are shared with TRBD2. V lost 5 bases to trimming and J lost 2 bases; unmatched junction nucleotides: 7. In germline, CDR1 is MDHEN, CDR2 SYDVKM. The CDR3 is 15 amino acids. The CDR3 coding sequence is TGTGCCAGCAGTCCAAGCGGGAGTTCACAAGAGACCCAGTACTTC. Its translation: CASSPSGSSQETQYF.

The chain couples TRBV9 to TRBJ2-7; D unclear. Trimming pared 0 bases from V and 2 bases from J, leaving 12 bases between. This CDR3 has 15 amino acids. Germline V gives CDR1 SGDLS, CDR2 YYNGEE. The CDR3 bases are TGTGCCAGCAGCGTAGCTAACGGGCTTACCTACGAGCAGTACTTC. Its translation is CASSVANGLTYEQYF. Full variable domain (outside the CDR3, taken from reference TRBV9 and TRBJ2-7): DSGVTQTPKHLITATGQRVTLRCSPRSGDLSVYWYQQSLDQGLQFLIQYYNGEERAKGNILERFSAQQFPDLHSELNLSSLELGDSALYFCASSVANGLTYEQYFGPGTRLTVT.

V and J are TRBV24-1 and TRBJ2-1; D is undetermined. V lost 0 bases to trimming and J lost 0 bases, with 5 bases between them. This CDR3 spans 15 amino acids. The germline V gene encodes CDR1 KGHDR and CDR2 SFDVKD. Here the CDR3 reads CATSDLTSSYNEQFF. CDR3 coding DNA: TGTGCCACCAGTGATTTGACGAGCTCCTACAATGAGCAGTTCTTC.

As regards this clonotype: As the CDR3 is not closed by the conserved phenylalanine or tryptophan, this likely results from a read error. The gene calls are TRBV4-2 and TRBJ2-1; 7 positions match TRBD2. The V gene end was trimmed by 4 bases and the J gene end by 8 bases; junction bases not matched to a gene: 5. The germline V gene encodes CDR1 LGHNA and CDR2 YNFKEQ. This CDR3 comprises 13 residues. CDR3 sequence: CASSLIRGDEQFL. The DNA for the CDR3 is TGTGCCAGCAGCCTTATTCGGGGGGATGAGCAGTTCCTC.

This clonotype was seen ten or more times. V usage is TRBV6-1 and J usage is TRBJ1-4, with D perhaps TRBD1 (6 bases). Germline loops: CDR1 MNHNS, CDR2 SASEGT. This CDR3 is built from 15 residues. The V end was cut by 3 bases, the J end by 0 bases, with 8 bases between. The CDR3 sequence is CASSERQATNEKLFF. The CDR3 DNA reads TGTGCCAGCAGTGAGAGACAGGCAACTAATGAAAAACTGTTTTTT.

This clonotype was found many times. This chain joins TRBV12-3 or TRBV12-4 and TRBJ2-1, with 11 bases lining up with TRBD2. The CDR3 runs to 18 residues. V was clipped by 1 base and J by 0 bases; unmatched bases: 5. The CDR3 region is CASSLGSSGRSSYNEQFF. The CDR3 nucleotides are TGTGCCAGCAGTTTAGGGTCTAGCGGGAGGAGCTCCTACAATGAGCAGTTCTTC.

This clonotype was detected many times. The chain carries TRBV15 and TRBJ1-5, with D perhaps TRBD1 (6 bases). This CDR3 region has 16 residues. Trimming cost V 0 bases and J 4 bases, with 13 bases left between them. Germline CDR1 is LNHNV and CDR2 is YYDKDF (reference sequence). This chain's CDR3 is CATSRESPGANQPQHF. The CDR3 DNA follows: TGTGCCACCAGCAGAGAGTCCCCGGGGGCGAATCAGCCCCAGCATTTT. The complete variable domain, with remaining parts taken from reference TRBV15 and TRBJ1-5, reads DAMVIQNPRYQVTQFGKPVTLSCSQTLNHNVMYWYQQKSSQAPKLLFHYYDKDFNNEADTPDNFQSRRPNTSFCFLDIRSPGLGDTAMYLCATSRESPGANQPQHFGDGTRLSIL.

This clonotype has just a few counts. This chain joins TRBV18 and TRBJ2-2, with TRBD2 matching 9 bases. Germline CDR1 reads KGHSH; CDR2 reads LQKENI. The CDR3 runs 15 residues. The ends lost 6 bases at V and 7 bases at J; junction bases unmatched: 9. CDR3 amino acids: CASSSGLAIDGELFF. For the CDR3, the DNA is TGTGCCAGCTCGTCGGGACTAGCTATAGACGGGGAGCTGTTTTTT.

This clonotype was counted ten times or more. The chain has TRBV9 and TRBJ2-1; D tentatively fits TRBD1 or TRBD2 (6 bases each). The germline V gene encodes CDR1 SGDLS and CDR2 YYNGEE. V was shortened by 3 bases and J by 3 bases, with 13 bases between the two germline ends. This CDR3 contains 15 residues. The CDR3 loop reads CASSGRGARYNEQFF. Written as DNA, the CDR3 is TGTGCCAGCAGCGGGAGGGGGGCTCGCTACAATGAGCAGTTCTTC.